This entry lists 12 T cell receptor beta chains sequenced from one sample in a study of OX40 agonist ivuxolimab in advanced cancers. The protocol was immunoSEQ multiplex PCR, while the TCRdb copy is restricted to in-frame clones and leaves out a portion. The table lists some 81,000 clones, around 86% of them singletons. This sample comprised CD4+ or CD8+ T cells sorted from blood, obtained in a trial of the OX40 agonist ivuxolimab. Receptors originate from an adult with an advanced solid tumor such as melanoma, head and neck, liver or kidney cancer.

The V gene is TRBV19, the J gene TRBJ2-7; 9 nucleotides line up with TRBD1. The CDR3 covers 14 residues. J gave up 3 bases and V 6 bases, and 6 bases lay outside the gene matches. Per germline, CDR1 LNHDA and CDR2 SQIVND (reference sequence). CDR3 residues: CASSNTGGRYEQYF. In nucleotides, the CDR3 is TGTGCCAGTAGCAATACAGGGGGCCGCTACGAGCAGTACTTC.

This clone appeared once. The CDR3 DNA is TGTGCCAGTAGTATTATCAGCGCCGAGCAGTTCTTC. As protein: CASSIISAEQFF. This sequence joins TRBV19 and TRBJ2-1, with D uncertain. Between the trimmed V and J ends, which lost 3 bases and 10 bases, there was a span of 10 bases. Germline V gene data show CDR1 as LNHDA and CDR2 as SQIVND (reference sequence). This CDR3 is 12 amino acids long.

The CDR3 protein is CASSYHGGPEQFF. DNA for the CDR3: TGTGCCAGCAGTTACCACGGCGGTCCTGAGCAGTTCTTC. The gene calls are TRBV6-5 and TRBJ2-1; D is ambiguous. CDR3 length: 13 amino acids. The V and J ends lost 2 bases and 9 bases respectively, with 11 bases between them. Germline values: CDR1 MNHEY, CDR2 SVGAGI.

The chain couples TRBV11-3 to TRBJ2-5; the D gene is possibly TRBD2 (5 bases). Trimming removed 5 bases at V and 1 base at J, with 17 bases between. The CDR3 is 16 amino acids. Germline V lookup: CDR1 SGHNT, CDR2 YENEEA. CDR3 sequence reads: CASSPIGRSGQETQYF. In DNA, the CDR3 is TGTGCCAGCAGCCCCATTGGGAGATCGGGCCAAGAGACCCAGTACTTC.

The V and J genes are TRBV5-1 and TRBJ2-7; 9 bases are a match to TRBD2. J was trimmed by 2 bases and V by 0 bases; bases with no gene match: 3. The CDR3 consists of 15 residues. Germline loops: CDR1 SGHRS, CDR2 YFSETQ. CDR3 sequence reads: CASSLGGGGAYEQYF. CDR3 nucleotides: TGCGCCAGCAGCTTGGGAGGCGGGGGGGCCTACGAGCAGTACTTC.

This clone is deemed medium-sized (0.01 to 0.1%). As DNA, the CDR3 is TGTGCCAGCAGAAGGGGACAGGCAGTCTATGGCTACACCTTC. Residues: CASRRGQAVYGYTF. The V call is TRBV28, the J call TRBJ1-2; 8 bases map to TRBD1. Germline V gene lookup returns CDR1 MDHEN and CDR2 SYDVKM. The CDR3 extends over 14 amino acids. With V trimmed by 6 bases and J by 4 bases, 7 bases remained unmatched.

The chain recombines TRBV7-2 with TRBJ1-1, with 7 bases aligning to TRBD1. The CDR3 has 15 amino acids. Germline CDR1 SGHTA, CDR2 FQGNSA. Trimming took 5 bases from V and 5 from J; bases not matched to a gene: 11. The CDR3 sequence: CASSLRGGVLTEAFF. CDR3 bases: TGTGCCAGCAGCCTTAGAGGGGGCGTTCTGACTGAAGCTTTCTTT. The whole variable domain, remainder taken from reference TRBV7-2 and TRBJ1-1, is GAGVSQSPSNKVTEKGKDVELRCDPISGHTALYWYRQSLGQGLEFLIYFQGNSAPDKSGLPSDRFSAERTGGSVSTLTIQRTQQEDSAVYLCASSLRGGVLTEAFFGQGTRLTVV.

CDR3 bases: TGCGCCAGCAGCTTGGAACCGAGCACAGATACGCAGTATTTT. Its translation is CASSLEPSTDTQYF. The chain recombines TRBV5-1 with TRBJ2-3, with unresolved D. CDR3 length: 14 residues. CDR1 and CDR2 from the germline V gene are SGHRS and YFSETQ. V lost 0 bases to trimming and J lost 0 bases, with 5 bases between them.

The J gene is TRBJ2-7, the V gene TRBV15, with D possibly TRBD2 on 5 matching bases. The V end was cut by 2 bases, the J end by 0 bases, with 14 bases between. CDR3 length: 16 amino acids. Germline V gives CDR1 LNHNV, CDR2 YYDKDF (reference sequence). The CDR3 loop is CATSRPGDPLSYEQYF. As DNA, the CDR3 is TGTGCCACCAGCAGACCCGGGGATCCTCTCTCCTACGAGCAGTACTTC.

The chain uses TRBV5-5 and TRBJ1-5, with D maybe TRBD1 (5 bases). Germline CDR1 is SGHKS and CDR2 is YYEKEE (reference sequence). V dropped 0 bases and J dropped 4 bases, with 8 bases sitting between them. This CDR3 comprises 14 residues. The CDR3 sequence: CASSLAGGNQPQHF. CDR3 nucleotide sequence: TGTGCCAGCAGCTTGGCGGGGGGGAATCAGCCCCAGCATTTT.

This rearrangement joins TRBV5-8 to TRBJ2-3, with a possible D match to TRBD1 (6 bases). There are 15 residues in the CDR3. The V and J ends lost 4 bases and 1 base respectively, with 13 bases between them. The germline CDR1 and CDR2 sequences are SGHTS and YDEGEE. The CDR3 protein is CASSMGAIRTDTQYF. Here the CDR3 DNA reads TGTGCCAGCAGCATGGGGGCCATCCGCACAGATACGCAGTATTTT.

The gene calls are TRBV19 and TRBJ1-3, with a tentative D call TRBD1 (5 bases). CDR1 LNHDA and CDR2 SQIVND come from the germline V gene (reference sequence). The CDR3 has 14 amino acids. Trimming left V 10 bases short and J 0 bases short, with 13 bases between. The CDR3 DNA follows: TGTGCCACTAGGGACTCCCGCTCTGGAAACACCATATATTTT. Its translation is CATRDSRSGNTIYF.